This entry describes one T cell receptor (beta chain). What it binds is not known. This specimen belongs to a study of CD4+ T cells in melanoma. Study outcomes and limitations: CD8+ T cell, macrophage and B cell function reportedly correlated with neoantigen-specific CD4+ T cells. In melanoma, neoantigen-specific CD4+ T cells reportedly differed in differentiation state.

The CDR3 is 13 amino acids. Germline-derived CDR1 and CDR2 are SQVTM and ANQGSEA. Deletions cut 2 bases from V and 1 base from J, with 8 bases between. Data came from immunoSEQ multiplex PCR; TCRdb stores just in-frame clones and leaves some out. The data contain some 110,000 clones, about 90% of them singletons. The specimen sequenced was peripheral blood. The chain has TRBV29-1 and TRBJ1-1; D is uncertain. The receptor was isolated from a human donor with melanoma. The CDR3 nucleotides read TGCAGCGTTGAACTAACAGCGAACACTGAAGCTTTCTTT. Encoded protein: CSVELTANTEAFF. The full variable domain, completed using reference TRBV29-1 and TRBJ1-1, is SAVISQKPSRDICQRGTSLTIQCQVDSQVTMMFWYRQQPGQSLTLIATANQGSEATYESGFVIDKFPISRPNLTFSTLTVSNMSPEDSSIYLCSVELTANTEAFFGQGTRLTVV.